Below are 32 T cell receptor beta chains sequenced from a single sample in a study of early T cells in non-severe SARS-CoV-2 infection. MiXCR, run by TCRdb on the 5' RACE reads, gives a single entry per CDR3 protein. The table records approximately 110,000 distinct CDR3 sequences, about 16% of them present only once. Sequenced material: whole blood. The receptors derive from an adult who was a healthcare worker with PCR-confirmed SARS-CoV-2 infection or an uninfected control (not recorded which).

V and J are TRBV4-1 and TRBJ2-6; unclear D gene. The V end was cut by 0 bases, the J end by 2 bases, with 14 bases between. In germline, CDR1 is MGHRA, CDR2 YSYEKL. The CDR3 totals 18 residues. In nucleotides, the CDR3 is TGCGCCAGCAGCCAAGATCTTTTCCTCCGGCCTGGGGCCAACGTCCTGACTTTC. Encoded protein: CASSQDLFLRPGANVLTF.

This clonotype was found many times. The chain employs TRBV6-4 and TRBJ2-3; TRBD2 aligns across 8 bases. Germline loops: CDR1 MRHNA, CDR2 SNTAGT. V lost 6 bases and J lost 4; bases outside the gene matches: 6. The CDR3 consists of 14 residues. CDR3 sequence (DNA): TGTGCCAGCAGACGCGGGGGGCCGGCAGATACGCAGTATTTT. Translating gives CASRRGGPADTQYF.

This chain links TRBV29-1 with TRBJ2-3; 12 nucleotides agree with TRBD2. Per the germline V gene, CDR1 is SQVTM and CDR2 is ANQGSEA. This CDR3 has 15 amino acids. V lost 4 bases to trimming and J lost 2 bases; unmatched junction nucleotides: 4. The CDR3 nucleotides read TGCAGCGTTGGGCTAGCGGGGGGGCACACAGATACGCAGTATTTT. Its translation is CSVGLAGGHTDTQYF.

This clonotype occurred a few times. The chain combines TRBV10-2 with TRBJ2-5; TRBD1 might be the D (6 bases). Germline V gene data show CDR1 as WSHSY and CDR2 as SAAADI. Between the trimmed V and J ends, which lost 6 bases and 5 bases, there was a span of 16 bases. CDR3 length: 14 amino acids. CDR3 amino acids: CASSAQGPGETQYF. CDR3 nucleotide sequence: TGCGCCAGCAGCGCTCAGGGGCCGGGGGAGACCCAGTACTTC.

The table lists this clonotype with a count of one. This chain connects TRBV5-1 to TRBJ2-2; 8 bases align to TRBD2. After removal of 4 bases from V and 1 base from J, the junction contained 6 bases not matched to a gene. This CDR3 spans 16 amino acids. Germline V lookup: CDR1 SGHRS, CDR2 YFSETQ. CDR3 coding DNA: TGCGCCAGCAGCCCACTGCGGGGGGAGAACACCGGGGAGCTGTTTTTT. Translating gives CASSPLRGENTGELFF.

The rearrangement uses TRBV9 and TRBJ2-7; 9 bases align to TRBD1. After removal of 2 bases from V and 6 bases from J, the junction contained 6 bases not matched to a gene. CDR3 length equals 14 residues. The germline V gene has CDR1 SGDLS and CDR2 YYNGEE. CDR3 amino acids: CASSVGTGFGEQYF. The DNA of the CDR3 is TGTGCCAGCAGCGTTGGGACAGGGTTTGGCGAGCAGTACTTC.

This clonotype was observed a handful of times. V and J are TRBV7-8 and TRBJ2-3; 9 bases agree with TRBD2. The junction had 4 bases not matched to a gene; V was cut back by 1 base and J by 2 bases. This CDR3 has 16 amino acids. Per the germline V gene, CDR1 is SGHVS and CDR2 is FQNEAQ. CDR3 DNA sequence: TGTGCCAGCAGCTTAGGACTAGCGGCTTTCACAGATACGCAGTATTTT. This encodes CASSLGLAAFTDTQYF.

V gene TRBV12-3 or TRBV12-4 combines with J gene TRBJ2-1; TRBD2 matches at 8 bases. Unmatched junction bases numbered 1, after V lost 2 bases and J lost 10 bases. This CDR3 has 12 amino acids. CDR3 sequence reads: CASSLSGGEQFF. CDR3 nucleotide sequence: TGTGCCAGCAGTTTATCGGGAGGGGAGCAGTTCTTC.

The chain carries TRBV5-1 and TRBJ1-1; D not certain. Germline CDR1 is SGHRS and CDR2 is YFSETQ. The V end was cut by 4 bases, the J end by 0 bases, with 10 bases between. The CDR3 runs to 14 residues. As DNA, the CDR3 is TGCGCCAGCAGCCCCGCGACGGTGAACACTGAAGCTTTCTTT. This sequence encodes CASSPATVNTEAFF.

This clonotype was seen at least ten times. The chain is built from TRBV7-9 and TRBJ2-5; D gene ambiguous. Per the germline V gene, CDR1 is SEHNR and CDR2 is FQNEAQ (reference sequence). This CDR3 has 11 residues. The V gene lost 6 bases and the J gene lost 2 bases, with 4 bases spanning the gap. Written as DNA, the CDR3 is TGTGCCAGCAGTCATCAAGAGACCCAGTACTTC. It yields the protein CASSHQETQYF.

The chain couples TRBV5-1 to TRBJ1-1, with D tentatively TRBD1 (5 bases). V dropped 2 bases and J dropped 4 bases, with 21 bases sitting between them. The germline CDR1 and CDR2 sequences are SGHRS and YFSETQ. The CDR3 totals 17 residues. CDR3 residues: CASSFISGTAKGTEAFF. The CDR3, as DNA: TGCGCCAGCAGCTTCATCTCCGGGACGGCGAAGGGCACTGAAGCTTTCTTT.

This clonotype was counted at least ten times. Written as DNA, the CDR3 is TGTGCCAGCCGGGGCCAGCGGGGCCCCGGGGAGACCCAGTACTTC. The encoded protein is CASRGQRGPGETQYF. The genes are TRBV12-3 or TRBV12-4 and TRBJ2-5, with 7 bases that match TRBD2. The length of the CDR3 is 15 residues. The trim removed 8 bases at V and 5 bases at J, leaving 14 bases unmatched.

The V and J genes are TRBV5-1 and TRBJ1-1; 8 nucleotides align to TRBD1. The length of the CDR3 is 16 residues. V lost 4 bases and J lost 1; bases outside the gene matches: 9. Per the germline V gene, CDR1 is SGHRS and CDR2 is YFSETQ. CDR3 sequence reads: CASSLTRTGKNTEAFF. The CDR3, as DNA: TGCGCCAGCAGCCTTACTCGGACAGGGAAGAACACTGAAGCTTTCTTT.

This clonotype was counted a few times. The chain couples TRBV12-3 or TRBV12-4 to TRBJ1-1; perhaps TRBD1 as D (6 bases). V was shortened by 7 bases and J by 0 bases, with 15 bases between the two germline ends. CDR3 length: 15 residues. Here the CDR3 DNA reads TGTGCCAGCAAGGACAGTGACCTCATGAACACTGAAGCTTTCTTT. Its protein product is CASKDSDLMNTEAFF.

The chain carries TRBV12-3 or TRBV12-4 and TRBJ2-1; D is undetermined. This CDR3 has 15 residues. With 0 bases removed from V and 3 bases from J, the gap between germline ends came to 9 bases. The CDR3 loop is CASSLAGPIYNEQFF. CDR3 coding DNA: TGTGCCAGCAGTTTAGCAGGACCAATCTACAATGAGCAGTTCTTC.

V is TRBV2 and J is TRBJ2-1, with D perhaps TRBD2 (6 bases). With 4 bases removed from V and 7 bases from J, the gap between germline ends came to 8 bases. The CDR3 is 12 amino acids. Looked up from germline, CDR1 is SNHLY and CDR2 is FYNNEI. The CDR3 loop reads CASSVEGNEQFF. Written as DNA, the CDR3 is TGTGCCAGCAGTGTGGAGGGGAATGAGCAGTTCTTC. Complete variable domain (other parts from reference TRBV2 and TRBJ2-1): EPEVTQTPSHQVTQMGQEVILRCVPISNHLYFYWYRQILGQKVEFLVSFYNNEISEKSEIFDDQFSVERPDGSNFTLKIRSTKLEDSAMYFCASSVEGNEQFFGPGTRLTVL.

J is TRBJ2-3 and V is TRBV5-8, with D possibly TRBD1 on 5 matching bases. Germline V gene data show CDR1 as SGHTS and CDR2 as YDEGEE. The CDR3 sequence is 16 residues long. V was trimmed by 0 bases and J by 2 bases, leaving 13 bases between them. The CDR3 here is CASSLALHRNTDTQYF. The CDR3 nucleotides read TGTGCCAGCAGCTTGGCTCTCCACAGGAACACAGATACGCAGTATTTT.

In its sample, this clonotype was seen a few times. V gene TRBV25-1 combines with J gene TRBJ1-2; 8 nucleotides align to TRBD1. J gave up 4 bases and V 1 base, and 5 bases lay outside the gene matches. The CDR3 is 15 residues long. Per germline, CDR1 MGHDK and CDR2 SYGVNS. The CDR3 nucleotides read TGTGCCAGCAGTGAATGGCAGGGGGCCTCCTATGGCTACACCTTC. The encoded protein is CASSEWQGASYGYTF.

The CDR3 reads CASSEWGALPDTQYF. The DNA for the CDR3 is TGTGCCAGCAGTGAATGGGGGGCGCTACCAGATACGCAGTATTTT. The gene calls are TRBV6-1 and TRBJ2-3; D possibly uses TRBD1 or TRBD2 (6 bases each). This CDR3 is 15 amino acids long. Trimming pared 2 bases from V and 4 bases from J, leaving 13 bases between. Germline V lookup: CDR1 MNHNS, CDR2 SASEGT.

This clonotype was observed many times. This rearrangement joins TRBV12-3 or TRBV12-4 to TRBJ2-5; 14 nucleotides match TRBD2. This CDR3 has 16 amino acids. Losses at the gene ends were 6 bases for V and 1 base for J; bases not matched to a gene: 4. CDR3: CASSGGTSGGQETQYF. The CDR3 DNA is TGTGCCAGCAGCGGTGGGACTAGCGGGGGCCAAGAGACCCAGTACTTC.

The V gene is TRBV27, the J gene TRBJ2-7; unclear D gene. The V gene lost 0 bases and the J gene lost 3 bases, with 12 bases spanning the gap. Germline loops: CDR1 MNHEY, CDR2 SMNVEV (reference sequence). CDR3 size: 15 residues. This CDR3 is CASSLSGGQYYEQYF. The DNA for the CDR3 is TGTGCCAGCAGTTTATCGGGCGGTCAGTACTACGAGCAGTACTTC.

This chain uses TRBV20-1 with TRBJ2-3, with D hard to call. The V end lost 5 bases, the J end lost 2 bases, and 11 bases lay between the germline ends. This CDR3 has 13 residues. From germline, CDR1 is DFQATT and CDR2 SNEGSKA (reference sequence). The DNA for the CDR3 is TGCAGTGCTGCGTGGGCCTACACAGATACGCAGTATTTT. It codes for CSAAWAYTDTQYF.

This clonotype has more than one count but fewer than ten. The chain has TRBV12-3 or TRBV12-4 and TRBJ1-2; 7 bases are shared with TRBD1. CDR3 size: 14 residues. After removal of 5 bases from V and 7 bases from J, the junction contained 10 bases not matched to a gene. CDR3 coding DNA: TGTGCCAGCAGTCCCAGACAGGGAGCCTTTGGCTACACCTTC. Its translation is CASSPRQGAFGYTF.

The rearrangement links TRBV4-1 to TRBJ1-1; possible D gene TRBD1, 5 bases. V lost 0 bases to trimming and J lost 0 bases, with 17 bases between them. This CDR3 spans 18 amino acids. Germline CDR1 MGHRA, CDR2 YSYEKL. This CDR3 is CASSQDGRGTGMNTEAFF. CDR3 in DNA: TGCGCCAGCAGCCAAGATGGTCGCGGGACGGGGATGAACACTGAAGCTTTCTTT.

This clonotype was detected ten times or more. The chain joins TRBV20-1 to TRBJ2-1, with D perhaps being TRBD1 or TRBD2 (6 bases each). The CDR3 length is 13 residues. Trimming cost V 4 bases and J 6 bases, with 13 bases left between them. Per germline, CDR1 DFQATT and CDR2 SNEGSKA (reference sequence). In DNA, the CDR3 is TGCAGTGCTATGGCAGGGGAGGCCAATGAGCAGTTCTTC. Encoded protein: CSAMAGEANEQFF.

The J gene is TRBJ1-2, the V gene TRBV6-5; possible D gene TRBD1, 5 bases. The CDR3 is 12 residues long. CDR1 and CDR2 (germline): MNHEY, SVGAGI. V lost 5 bases and J 7 bases, leaving 11 bases between the germline ends. The CDR3: CASSPRVGGYTF. For the CDR3, the DNA is TGTGCCAGCAGTCCCAGGGTTGGTGGCTACACCTTC.

This clonotype was picked up a small number of times. J is TRBJ2-3 and V is TRBV3-1, with D maybe TRBD2 (5 bases). Trimming left V 1 base short and J 7 bases short, with 6 bases between. The length of the CDR3 is 12 residues. Per the germline V gene, CDR1 is LGHDT and CDR2 is YNNKEL (reference sequence). DNA of the CDR3: TGTGCCAGCAGCCAAGCGGGAAATACGCAGTATTTT. This encodes CASSQAGNTQYF.

This clonotype was counted between two and nine times. The chain joins TRBV18 to TRBJ1-6; TRBD1 agrees at 8 bases. This CDR3 contains 15 residues. The V and J ends lost 3 bases and 7 bases, in that order; junction bases with no gene match: 5. Germline CDR1 KGHSH, CDR2 LQKENI. CDR3 DNA: TGTGCCAGCTCACCGGGACAGGTGGACAATTCACCCCTCCACTTT. This gives the protein CASSPGQVDNSPLHF.

This clonotype has a handful of counts. The chain links TRBV7-9 to TRBJ2-5, with D perhaps matching TRBD1 or TRBD2 (6 bases each). This CDR3 has 14 residues. V dropped 11 bases and J dropped 4 bases, with 20 bases sitting between them. Germline-derived CDR1 and CDR2 are SEHNR and FQNEAQ (reference sequence). CDR3 amino acids: CAAPDEGGGETQYF. The CDR3 nucleotides read TGTGCCGCCCCGGACGAGGGGGGCGGAGAGACCCAGTACTTC.

This clonotype has only a few counts. The chain is built from TRBV11-2 and TRBJ2-7; 7 bases match TRBD1. The CDR3 is 14 residues long. Germline V gene data show CDR1 as SGHAT and CDR2 as FQNNGV. After removal of 6 bases from V and 3 bases from J, the junction contained 8 bases not matched to a gene. The CDR3 sequence: CASSISTGDYEQYF. CDR3 DNA sequence: TGTGCCAGCAGTATTTCAACAGGGGACTACGAGCAGTACTTC.

This chain joins TRBV11-2 and TRBJ2-3; 7 nucleotides line up with TRBD2. The CDR3 totals 13 residues. V was pared by 2 bases and J by 6 bases, with 2 bases of the junction left unmatched. Germline loops: CDR1 SGHAT, CDR2 FQNNGV. The CDR3 DNA follows: TGTGCCAGCAGCTTAAGCGGGGAGGATACGCAGTATTTT. Its protein product is CASSLSGEDTQYF.

This sequence joins TRBV20-1 and TRBJ2-3; possibly TRBD2 for D (5 bases). There are 14 residues in the CDR3. The germline V gene has CDR1 DFQATT and CDR2 SNEGSKA (reference sequence). Deletions cut 0 bases from V and 5 bases from J, with 12 bases between. CDR3 DNA sequence: TGCAGTGCTAGAGATGCTCGGGGTCGAGATACGCAGTATTTT. It encodes CSARDARGRDTQYF.